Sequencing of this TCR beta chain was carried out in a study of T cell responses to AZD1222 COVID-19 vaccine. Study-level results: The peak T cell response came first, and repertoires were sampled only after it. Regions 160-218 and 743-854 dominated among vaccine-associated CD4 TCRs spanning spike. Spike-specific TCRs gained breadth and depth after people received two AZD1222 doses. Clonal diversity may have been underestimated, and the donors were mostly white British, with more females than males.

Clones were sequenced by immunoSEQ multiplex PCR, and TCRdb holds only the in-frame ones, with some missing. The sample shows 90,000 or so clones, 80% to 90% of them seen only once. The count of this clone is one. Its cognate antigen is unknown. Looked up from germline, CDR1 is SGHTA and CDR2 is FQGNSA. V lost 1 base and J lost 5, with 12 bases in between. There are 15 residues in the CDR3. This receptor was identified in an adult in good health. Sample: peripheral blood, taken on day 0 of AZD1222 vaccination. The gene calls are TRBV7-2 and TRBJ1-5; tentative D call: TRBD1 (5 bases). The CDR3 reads CASSLEGRRDQPQHF. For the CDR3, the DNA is TGTGCCAGCAGCTTAGAGGGGCGGAGGGATCAGCCCCAGCATTTT.